These 18 T cell receptor beta chains were all obtained from the same sample, sequenced in a study of OX40 agonist ivuxolimab in advanced cancers. Produced via immunoSEQ multiplex PCR; TCRdb's table is partial and in-frame only. The profile covers around 74,000 clones, with about nine tenths appearing a single time and approximately 10% taken by the ten largest. Sequenced here: CD4+ or CD8+ T cells sorted from blood, sampled in a trial of the OX40 agonist ivuxolimab. The receptors stem from an adult with an advanced solid tumor such as melanoma, head and neck, liver or kidney cancer.

The V and J genes are TRBV27 and TRBJ2-7; D remains unclear. CDR1 MNHEY and CDR2 SMNVEV come from the germline V gene (reference sequence). V lost 3 bases and J lost 0, with 12 bases in between. The CDR3 is made up of 15 amino acids. The CDR3 here is CASSFWGRSSYEQYF. DNA for the CDR3: TGTGCCAGCAGTTTCTGGGGAAGAAGCTCCTACGAGCAGTACTTC.

This sequence joins TRBV11-2 and TRBJ2-7; unclear D gene. V was pared by 4 bases and J by 4 bases, with 14 bases between. The CDR3 sequence is 14 residues long. Germline lookup yields CDR1 SGHAT and CDR2 FQNNGV. CDR3 DNA sequence: TGTGCCAGCAGCTCCCGGAGCTCGGCTTACGAGCAGTACTTC. It specifies CASSSRSSAYEQYF. Looking up the rest from reference TRBV11-2 and TRBJ2-7 gives the full variable domain: EAGVAQSPRYKIIEKRQSVAFWCNPISGHATLYWYQQILGQGPKLLIQFQNNGVVDDSQLPKDRFSAERLKGVDSTLKIQPAKLEDSAVYLCASSSRSSAYEQYFGPGTRLTVT.

This chain connects TRBV2 to TRBJ1-2, with 7 bases that match TRBD1. The CDR3 is 16 residues long. V trimming: 2 bases; J trimming: 3 bases; junction bases outside the gene matches: 9. Germline V gives CDR1 SNHLY, CDR2 FYNNEI. The CDR3 region is CASSEFETGSHYGYTF. CDR3 in DNA: TGTGCCAGCAGTGAATTCGAGACAGGGTCTCACTATGGCTACACCTTC.

The J gene is TRBJ1-2, the V gene TRBV4-1; 7 positions match TRBD1. Germline CDR1 MGHRA, CDR2 YSYEKL. V gave up 1 base and J gave up 8 bases; unmatched junction bases: 7. The CDR3 spans 14 residues. CDR3 sequence reads: CASSQAGGLEGYTF. The CDR3 DNA sequence: TGCGCCAGCAGCCAAGCAGGGGGGTTGGAGGGCTACACCTTC.

This clone came up a few times. The J gene is TRBJ1-1, the V gene TRBV27; TRBD1 matches at 7 bases. With V trimmed by 5 bases and J by 5 bases, 11 bases remained unmatched. The CDR3 is made up of 15 amino acids. The germline V gene encodes CDR1 MNHEY and CDR2 SMNVEV (reference sequence). In DNA, the CDR3 is TGTGCCAGCAGTCCGGACAGACAGGGTGATACTGAAGCTTTCTTT. It is translated as CASSPDRQGDTEAFF.

The chain is built from TRBV5-6 and TRBJ2-4; TRBD1 matches 7 bases. CDR1 is SGHDT, CDR2 YYEEEE, per germline. The V segment lost 4 bases and the J segment 1 base; nucleotides outside the gene matches: 5. CDR3 length: 15 residues. The CDR3 DNA follows: TGTGCCAGCAGCGTCACAGGGGAGGCCAAAAACATTCAGTACTTC. Its protein product is CASSVTGEAKNIQYF.

CDR3 in DNA: TGCGCCAGCAGCCTGACAGGGCCGAACACCGGGGAGCTGTTTTTT. It encodes CASSLTGPNTGELFF. This chain uses TRBV4-1 with TRBJ2-2; 7 nucleotides agree with TRBD1. From germline, CDR1 is MGHRA and CDR2 YSYEKL. The CDR3 spans 15 residues. J lost 0 bases, V lost 4 bases, and 2 bases had no gene match.

V is TRBV4-1 and J is TRBJ2-7; the D is unclear. The CDR3 loop spans 14 amino acids. Germline CDR1 and CDR2: MGHRA and YSYEKL. V shed 2 bases and J shed 0 bases, with 8 bases lying between them. CDR3 loop: CASSQLEYSYEQYF. The CDR3 nucleotides are TGCGCCAGCAGCCAACTCGAGTACTCCTACGAGCAGTACTTC.

V gene TRBV5-6 combines with J gene TRBJ1-4; a possible D gene is TRBD1 (6 bases). The CDR3 has 14 amino acids. V lost 2 bases to trimming and J lost 7 bases, with 12 bases between them. In germline, CDR1 is SGHDT, CDR2 YYEEEE. As DNA, the CDR3 is TGTGCCAGCAGCTTTGCGGGGGCCGGTGAAAAACTGTTTTTT. Translation gives CASSFAGAGEKLFF.

The chain recombines TRBV19 with TRBJ2-7; TRBD2 is a possible D gene (7 bases). Germline V gene lookup returns CDR1 LNHDA and CDR2 SQIVND (reference sequence). The germline V and J ends were trimmed by 6 bases and 1 base, with 19 bases remaining between them. The CDR3 loop spans 16 amino acids. The CDR3 region is CASSPRGGGPSYEQYF. CDR3 bases: TGTGCCAGTAGCCCCAGGGGAGGGGGGCCTTCCTACGAGCAGTACTTC.

This chain joins TRBV27 and TRBJ2-5; 7 bases are shared with TRBD1. Germline lookup yields CDR1 MNHEY and CDR2 SMNVEV (reference sequence). This CDR3 is 14 amino acids long. Trimming took 3 bases from V and 5 from J; bases not matched to a gene: 6. The DNA for the CDR3 is TGTGCCAGCAGTTTCCACAGGGGTGGGGAGACCCAGTACTTC. It codes for CASSFHRGGETQYF.

This sequence joins TRBV4-3 and TRBJ2-2; D not resolved. Germline values: CDR1 LGHNA, CDR2 YSLEER. V was clipped by 0 bases and J by 5 bases, with 4 bases between them. There are 13 residues in the CDR3. The CDR3 spells CASSQDGTGELFF. CDR3 bases: TGCGCCAGCAGCCAAGATGGAACCGGGGAGCTGTTTTTT.

The chain joins TRBV21-1 to TRBJ2-3; the tabulated D call, TRBD2, remains unverified against the DNA. TRBV21-1 is labeled a pseudogene. This CDR3 contains 18 residues. This chain's CDR3 is CASSKGLAGGLWPDTQYF. CDR3 nucleotides: TGTGCCAGCAGCAAAGGACTAGCGGGGGGGCTTTGGCCAGATACGCAGTATTTT.

The gene calls are TRBV5-6 and TRBJ2-5; possible D gene TRBD1, 6 bases. Germline CDR1 reads SGHDT; CDR2 reads YYEEEE. V lost 0 bases to trimming and J lost 1 base, with 13 bases between them. The CDR3 loop spans 16 amino acids. CDR3 coding DNA: TGTGCCAGCAGCTTGGGATCAGGGGTCGCCCAAGAGACCCAGTACTTC. Its translation: CASSLGSGVAQETQYF.

The V gene is TRBV2, the J gene TRBJ2-1, with D maybe TRBD2 (6 bases). The V gene's germline CDR1 is SNHLY and CDR2 FYNNEI. Trimming removed 8 bases at V and 13 bases at J, with 15 bases between. This CDR3 comprises 11 residues. The chain's CDR3 is CASPSRDFQFF. The CDR3 nucleotides read TGTGCCAGCCCTTCGCGGGATTTCCAGTTCTTC.

The J gene is TRBJ2-7, the V gene TRBV13; D is ambiguous. Between the trimmed V and J ends, which lost 4 bases and 6 bases, there was a span of 13 bases. The CDR3 length is 13 residues. Germline V gene lookup returns CDR1 PRHDT and CDR2 FYEKMQ (reference sequence). The CDR3, as DNA: TGTGCCAGCAGCTCATCATCCCCCGCCGAGCAGTACTTC. Translating gives CASSSSSPAEQYF.

J is TRBJ2-1 and V is TRBV11-2; D is unclear. The germline gives CDR1 SGHAT, CDR2 FQNNGV. Trimming stripped 1 base from V and 7 bases from J, with 11 bases between. CDR3 length: 14 amino acids. Here the CDR3 DNA reads TGTGCCAGCAGCTTAGCCCCCCCTGGGAATGAGCAGTTCTTC. Translation gives CASSLAPPGNEQFF.

This chain connects TRBV19 to TRBJ2-5; 7 bases line up with TRBD2. V trimming: 4 bases; J trimming: 5 bases; junction bases outside the gene matches: 10. CDR3 length: 15 amino acids. Germline assignment: CDR1 LNHDA and CDR2 SQIVND (reference sequence). For the CDR3, the DNA is TGTGCCAGTAGTAATGGGCGGGGGATTTGGGAGACCCAGTACTTC. This translates into CASSNGRGIWETQYF.